These 25 T cell receptor beta chains originate from one sample sequenced in a study of T cell responses to AZD1222 COVID-19 vaccine. Only in-frame clones appear in the TCRdb table, and some are missing; sequencing was by immunoSEQ multiplex PCR. The sample shows around 130,000 clones, under 95% of them seen only once. Sample: peripheral blood, taken on day 0 of AZD1222 vaccination. The receptor source for this set is an adult in good health.

The chain couples TRBV25-1 to TRBJ1-4; 7 bases agree with TRBD1. J gave up 10 bases and V 3 bases, and 14 bases lay outside the gene matches. CDR1 is MGHDK, CDR2 SYGVNS, per germline. This CDR3 has 16 residues. The CDR3 loop reads CASSDQKTGQSGKLFF. CDR3 DNA sequence: TGTGCCAGCAGTGACCAGAAGACAGGGCAGTCCGGAAAACTGTTTTTT.

This rearrangement joins TRBV4-3 to TRBJ1-1; D unresolved. CDR3 size: 15 residues. V lost 0 bases to trimming and J lost 3 bases, with 11 bases between them. Germline V gene sequence: CDR1 LGHNA, CDR2 YSLEER. Here the CDR3 DNA reads TGCGCCAGCAGCCAAGATCCCAGGTGGTACACTGAAGCTTTCTTT. Encoded protein: CASSQDPRWYTEAFF.

V and J are TRBV11-2 and TRBJ2-6; perhaps TRBD2 as D (5 bases). The ends were cut back, 3 bases at V and 1 base at J, with 10 bases in the middle. This CDR3 spans 16 amino acids. CDR1 is SGHAT, CDR2 FQNNGV, per germline. This chain's CDR3 is CASSFRGGSGANVLTF. The CDR3 DNA reads TGTGCCAGCAGCTTTAGAGGAGGATCTGGGGCCAACGTCCTGACTTTC.

This sequence joins TRBV6-5 and TRBJ2-1; TRBD2 matches 9 bases. J lost 3 bases, V lost 2 bases, and 5 bases had no gene match. This CDR3 has 16 amino acids. Germline values: CDR1 MNHEY, CDR2 SVGAGI. CDR3 sequence reads: CASSYGRGRGYNEQFF. The CDR3 DNA is TGTGCCAGCAGTTACGGTCGCGGGAGGGGCTACAATGAGCAGTTCTTC.

This chain joins TRBV5-1 and TRBJ2-3, with 10 bases aligning to TRBD2. V shed 2 bases and J 1 base; nucleotides not matched to a gene: 10. Germline CDR1 reads SGHRS; CDR2 reads YFSETQ. CDR3 length: 18 amino acids. DNA for the CDR3: TGCGCCAGCAGCTTTAGGGCTAGCGGGAGTATCGGCACAGATACGCAGTATTTT. Its translation is CASSFRASGSIGTDTQYF.

The chain employs TRBV28 and TRBJ1-5; TRBD1 agrees at 8 bases. Germline CDR1 reads MDHEN; CDR2 reads SYDVKM. With V trimmed by 6 bases and J by 3 bases, 10 bases remained unmatched. The CDR3 is 16 amino acids. DNA of the CDR3: TGTGCCAGCAGGCGTGGGACAGGCGGTCCCAATCAGCCCCAGCATTTT. The encoded protein is CASRRGTGGPNQPQHF.

The genes are TRBV28 and TRBJ1-3, with TRBD1 identical over 7 bases. Germline V CDR1 and CDR2: MDHEN, SYDVKM. The length of the CDR3 is 15 residues. The V gene end was trimmed by 7 bases and the J gene end by 4 bases; junction bases not matched to a gene: 10. CDR3 nucleotides: TGTGCCAGCATCCCAGGGGGGGCGCGAGGAAACACCATATATTTT. Translated: CASIPGGARGNTIYF.

This clone was seen ten or more times. The chain joins TRBV12-1 to TRBJ2-6; the tabulated D call, TRBD1, remains unverified against the DNA. TRBV12-1 is given as a pseudogene. The CDR3 contains 14 residues. CDR3 sequence reads: CASRQGAGANVLTF. For the CDR3, the DNA is TGTGCCAGCAGACAGGGGGCTGGGGCCAACGTCCTGACTTTC.

The chain carries TRBV18 and TRBJ2-5; D might be TRBD1 or TRBD2, each matching 5 bases. The CDR3 contains 14 residues. Per germline, CDR1 KGHSH and CDR2 LQKENI. The V end was cut by 4 bases, the J end by 2 bases, with 11 bases between. CDR3 amino acids: CASSRSGRQETQYF. CDR3 bases: TGTGCCAGCTCACGTTCAGGGAGACAAGAGACCCAGTACTTC.

The chain links TRBV7-3 to TRBJ2-1; 9 nucleotides agree with TRBD2. This CDR3 is built from 14 residues. CDR1 is SGHTA, CDR2 FQGTGA, per germline. V lost 3 bases, J lost 8 bases, and 5 bases stayed unmatched. CDR3 protein: CASSFSGLAHEQFF. CDR3 nucleotides: TGTGCCAGCAGCTTCTCGGGACTAGCTCATGAGCAGTTCTTC.

The chain recombines TRBV19 with TRBJ2-3, with no clear D. Germline V gives CDR1 LNHDA, CDR2 SQIVND (reference sequence). Trimming took 4 bases from V and 0 from J, leaving 8 bases between them. The CDR3 sequence is 14 residues long. CDR3 nucleotide sequence: TGTGCCAGTAGTAAAGTATCTAGCACAGATACGCAGTATTTT. Its protein product is CASSKVSSTDTQYF.

The table lists this clone with a few counts. V usage is TRBV3-1 (or the pseudogene TRBV3-2) and J usage is TRBJ2-5; D is possibly TRBD1 (5 bases). V dropped 4 bases and J dropped 2 bases, with 8 bases sitting between them. Germline values: CDR1 LGHDT, CDR2 YNNKEL (reference sequence). There are 13 residues in the CDR3. CDR3 in DNA: TGTGCCAGCAGCCCTACAGGACAAGAGACCCAGTACTTC. It translates to CASSPTGQETQYF.

The rearrangement joins TRBV19 to TRBJ1-3; no clear D. The CDR3 length is 15 residues. Germline lookup yields CDR1 LNHDA and CDR2 SQIVND (reference sequence). Trimming stripped 2 bases from V and 2 bases from J, with 10 bases between. The CDR3 protein is CASSIMGGTGNTIYF. The DNA for the CDR3 is TGTGCCAGTAGTATAATGGGCGGTACTGGAAACACCATATATTTT.

The V call is TRBV24-1, the J call TRBJ2-5; 7 positions agree with TRBD2. CDR1 KGHDR and CDR2 SFDVKD come from the germline V gene. The length of the CDR3 is 16 residues. Trimming took 2 bases from V and 0 from J; bases not matched to a gene: 5. This CDR3 is CATSDSRLADQETQYF. The CDR3 DNA is TGTGCCACCAGTGATTCCCGGCTAGCGGACCAAGAGACCCAGTACTTC.

This chain uses TRBV27 with TRBJ1-1; 8 nucleotides align to TRBD1. Germline V lookup: CDR1 MNHEY, CDR2 SMNVEV (reference sequence). V was pared by 5 bases and J by 5 bases, with 10 bases of the junction left unmatched. The CDR3 contains 15 residues. This chain's CDR3 is CASSTQGAGWTEAFF. CDR3 nucleotides: TGTGCCAGCAGTACCCAGGGGGCCGGTTGGACTGAAGCTTTCTTT.

The chain recombines TRBV12-3 or TRBV12-4 with TRBJ1-2; D call uncertain. V was trimmed by 5 bases and J by 4 bases, leaving 5 bases between them. The length of the CDR3 is 11 residues. The chain's CDR3 is CASSIRYGYTF. As DNA, the CDR3 is TGTGCCAGCAGTATCCGCTATGGCTACACCTTC.

This sequence joins TRBV4-1 and TRBJ1-1, with TRBD1 identical over 7 bases. The CDR3 runs 15 residues. The trim removed 1 base at V and 6 bases at J, leaving 8 bases unmatched. Per germline, CDR1 MGHRA and CDR2 YSYEKL. The CDR3 DNA follows: TGCGCCAGCAGCCAAGTAAACAGGGGTTCGCCTGAAGCTTTCTTT. This codes for CASSQVNRGSPEAFF.

The CDR3 loop reads CASSLAVLSSGNTIYF. As DNA, the CDR3 is TGTGCCAGCAGCTTAGCCGTATTGAGCTCTGGAAACACCATATATTTT. The chain recombines TRBV7-2 with TRBJ1-3; D unresolved. The germline gives CDR1 SGHTA, CDR2 FQGNSA. Trimming left V 0 bases short and J 0 bases short, with 9 bases between. This CDR3 region has 16 residues. The complete variable domain, with remaining parts taken from reference TRBV7-2 and TRBJ1-3, reads GAGVSQSPSNKVTEKGKDVELRCDPISGHTALYWYRQSLGQGLEFLIYFQGNSAPDKSGLPSDRFSAERTGGSVSTLTIQRTQQEDSAVYLCASSLAVLSSGNTIYFGEGSWLTVV.

Here the CDR3 reads CASQPGTALSGANVLTF. The DNA of the CDR3 is TGCGCCAGCCAACCCGGGACAGCCCTTTCTGGGGCCAACGTCCTGACTTTC. V is TRBV4-1 and J is TRBJ2-6, with 7 bases lining up with TRBD1. J gave up 1 base and V 8 bases, and 11 bases lay outside the gene matches. In germline, CDR1 is MGHRA, CDR2 YSYEKL. The CDR3 spans 17 residues.

This clone is a singleton in its sample. This sequence joins TRBV7-6 and TRBJ2-1; TRBD1 matches 7 bases. V was clipped by 3 bases and J by 7 bases; unmatched bases: 6. Per germline, CDR1 SGHVS and CDR2 FNYEAQ. This CDR3 has 14 amino acids. CDR3 sequence (DNA): TGTGCCAGCAGCTTGAGACAGGGCGGGAATGAGCAGTTCTTC. This sequence encodes CASSLRQGGNEQFF.

The V and J genes are TRBV19 and TRBJ1-5, with 7 bases fitting TRBD1. CDR1 and CDR2 from the germline V gene are LNHDA and SQIVND (reference sequence). Germline trimming cut 1 base from V and 3 bases from J; bases unmatched to any gene: 3. The CDR3 is made up of 15 amino acids. CDR3 sequence reads: CASSIVGTANQPQHF. In DNA form, the CDR3 reads TGTGCCAGTAGTATAGTGGGGACAGCCAATCAGCCCCAGCATTTT.

In this sample, this clone turned up a few times. The chain uses TRBV30 and TRBJ1-6; D is unclear. The CDR3 sequence is 15 residues long. V lost 5 bases, J lost 3 bases, and 14 bases lay in between. Germline V gene data show CDR1 as GTSNPN and CDR2 as SVGIG (reference sequence). CDR3 sequence: CAWGLSQHYNSPLHF. The CDR3 DNA reads as TGTGCCTGGGGTTTGTCACAGCACTATAATTCACCCCTCCACTTT.

On this clone itself: This specimen includes other DNA sequences encoding the same CDR3. DNA for the CDR3: TGTGCCAGCAGCGTAGGCGGCGTTCAAGAGACCCAGTACTTC. It encodes CASSVGGVQETQYF. The rearrangement uses TRBV9 and TRBJ2-5; D gene uncertain. The V gene's germline CDR1 is SGDLS and CDR2 YYNGEE. This CDR3 has 14 residues. Trimming stripped 0 bases from V and 2 bases from J, with 8 bases between. Variable domain in full (rest from reference TRBV9 and TRBJ2-5): DSGVTQTPKHLITATGQRVTLRCSPRSGDLSVYWYQQSLDQGLQFLIQYYNGEERAKGNILERFSAQQFPDLHSELNLSSLELGDSALYFCASSVGGVQETQYFGPGTRLLVL.

This clone was seen just once. This chain joins TRBV19 and TRBJ2-5; 9 nucleotides align to TRBD1. Germline V CDR1 and CDR2: LNHDA, SQIVND (reference sequence). With 4 bases clipped from V and 4 bases from J, the junction kept 4 bases outside the gene matches. The CDR3 extends over 14 amino acids. The CDR3 loop reads CASSRGQGIETQYF. DNA for the CDR3: TGTGCCAGTAGTAGGGGACAGGGAATAGAGACCCAGTACTTC.

Here the CDR3 reads CASSDSLLIEGLGNQPQHF. CDR3 nucleotide sequence: TGTGCCAGCAGTGACTCGCTGTTAATAGAGGGCTTGGGCAATCAGCCCCAGCATTTT. J is TRBJ1-5 and V is TRBV2; the D is unclear. The CDR3 is 19 amino acids. V was trimmed by 3 bases and J by 2 bases, leaving 23 bases between them. CDR1 SNHLY and CDR2 FYNNEI come from the germline V gene.